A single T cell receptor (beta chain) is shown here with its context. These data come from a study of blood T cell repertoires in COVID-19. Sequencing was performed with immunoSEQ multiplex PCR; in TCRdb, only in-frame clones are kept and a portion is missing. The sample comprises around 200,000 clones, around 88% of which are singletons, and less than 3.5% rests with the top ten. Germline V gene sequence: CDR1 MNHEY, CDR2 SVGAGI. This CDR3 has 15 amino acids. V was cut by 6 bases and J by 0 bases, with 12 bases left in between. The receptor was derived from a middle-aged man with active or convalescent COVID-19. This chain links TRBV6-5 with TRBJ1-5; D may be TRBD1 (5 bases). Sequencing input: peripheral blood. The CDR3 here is CASRDDRNSNQPQHF. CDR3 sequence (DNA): TGTGCCAGCAGAGATGACAGAAATAGCAATCAGCCCCAGCATTTT.